Listed below are T cell receptor beta chains from one sample, sequenced in a study of blood T cell repertoires in COVID-19. Profiling relied on immunoSEQ multiplex PCR, and the TCRdb table lists in-frame clones only, not all of them. This sample yields roughly 150,000 clones, of which roughly 80% are seen a single time; approximately 11% belongs to the top ten. The material sequenced was peripheral blood. The receptors were gathered from a man aged 70-80 years with active or convalescent COVID-19. Both conserved end residues are part of each CDR3. The D gene is left open where the match is weak. A row's size may be missing; if present it is once, few, many or a size class.

v_gene: TRBV15
d_gene: .
j_gene: TRBJ2-5
abundance: .
CDR3aa: CATSRGRWETQYF
CDR3nt: TGTGCCACCAGCAGAGGGAGATGGGAGACCCAGTACTTC

v_gene: TRBV7-2
d_gene: TRBD1
j_gene: TRBJ1-1
abundance: few
CDR3aa: CASSLTGGNTEAFF
CDR3nt: TGTGCCAGCAGCTTGACAGGGGGGAACACTGAAGCTTTCTTT

v_gene: TRBV10-3
d_gene: .
j_gene: TRBJ2-7
abundance: few
CDR3aa: CAIRDKGNYEQYF
CDR3nt: TGTGCCATCAGAGACAAGGGGAACTACGAGCAGTACTTC

v_gene: TRBV4-1
d_gene: .
j_gene: TRBJ1-2
abundance: .
CDR3aa: CASSQDVRKNYGYTF
CDR3nt: TGCGCCAGCAGCCAAGATGTCAGAAAAAACTATGGCTACACCTTC

v_gene: TRBV18
d_gene: .
j_gene: TRBJ2-3
abundance: .
CDR3aa: CASSPSWAGARRGDTQYF
CDR3nt: TGTGCCAGCTCACCTTCCTGGGCGGGGGCCCGGAGAGGAGATACGCAGTATTTT

v_gene: TRBV2
d_gene: TRBD1
j_gene: TRBJ2-7
abundance: .
CDR3aa: CASLDRGTSYEQYF
CDR3nt: TGTGCCAGCCTGGACAGGGGGACCTCCTACGAGCAGTACTTC

v_gene: TRBV18
d_gene: .
j_gene: TRBJ2-3
abundance: .
CDR3aa: CASSTGFSTDTQYF
CDR3nt: TGTGCCAGCTCGACAGGATTCAGCACAGATACGCAGTATTTT

v_gene: TRBV6-6
d_gene: .
j_gene: TRBJ1-1
abundance: .
CDR3aa: CASSLLAGEAFF
CDR3nt: TGTGCCAGCAGCCTACTAGCAGGTGAAGCTTTCTTT

v_gene: TRBV5-1
d_gene: .
j_gene: TRBJ2-5
abundance: .
CDR3aa: CASSAEGTETQYF
CDR3nt: TGCGCCAGCAGTGCGGAGGGTACGGAGACCCAGTACTTC

v_gene: TRBV7-2
d_gene: TRBD1
j_gene: TRBJ1-3
abundance: .
CDR3aa: CASSLRQGALGNTIYF
CDR3nt: TGTGCCAGCAGCTTAAGGCAGGGGGCGCTAGGAAACACCATATATTTT

v_gene: TRBV6-5
d_gene: .
j_gene: TRBJ2-3
abundance: .
CDR3aa: CASRADIRRTDTQYF
CDR3nt: TGTGCCAGCAGGGCCGACATACGTCGCACAGATACGCAGTATTTT

v_gene: TRBV5-1
d_gene: TRBD2
j_gene: TRBJ2-7
abundance: .
CDR3aa: CASSLIAGGPDEQYF
CDR3nt: TGCGCCAGCAGCTTGATAGCGGGAGGGCCCGACGAGCAGTACTTC

v_gene: TRBV6-4
d_gene: TRBD2
j_gene: TRBJ2-3
abundance: .
CDR3aa: CASSDPNGAGGSGIDTQYF
CDR3nt: TGTGCCAGCAGTGACCCTAACGGAGCGGGAGGGAGCGGGATAGATACGCAGTATTTT

v_gene: TRBV12-5
d_gene: TRBD1
j_gene: TRBJ2-7
abundance: .
CDR3aa: CASGPGQGSYEQYF
CDR3nt: TGTGCTAGTGGCCCGGGACAGGGCTCCTACGAGCAGTACTTC

v_gene: TRBV11-2
d_gene: .
j_gene: TRBJ1-1
abundance: .
CDR3aa: CASSLDRVAFYTEAFF
CDR3nt: TGTGCCAGCAGCTTAGATCGGGTAGCTTTCTACACTGAAGCTTTCTTT

v_gene: TRBV4-3
d_gene: .
j_gene: TRBJ2-7
abundance: .
CDR3aa: CASSQDLQGSPYEQYF
CDR3nt: TGCGCCAGCAGCCAAGATCTACAGGGAAGTCCCTACGAGCAGTACTTC

v_gene: TRBV5-1
d_gene: .
j_gene: TRBJ1-2
abundance: .
CDR3aa: CASSADSGYTF
CDR3nt: TGCGCCAGCAGCGCCGACAGTGGCTACACCTTC

v_gene: TRBV10-1
d_gene: TRBD1
j_gene: TRBJ1-4
abundance: few
CDR3aa: CASGSCKGQWAEKLFF
CDR3nt: TGCGCCAGCGGTTCGTGTAAGGGACAGTGGGCTGAAAAACTGTTTTTT

v_gene: TRBV7-2
d_gene: .
j_gene: TRBJ2-2
abundance: .
CDR3aa: CASSLQGANTGELFF
CDR3nt: TGTGCCAGCAGCTTACAGGGTGCGAACACCGGGGAGCTGTTTTTT

v_gene: TRBV6-2/TRBV6-3
d_gene: .
j_gene: TRBJ1-1
abundance: .
CDR3aa: CASSYYQGLDTEAFF
CDR3nt: TGTGCCAGCAGTTACTATCAGGGTTTAGACACTGAAGCTTTCTTT

v_gene: TRBV14
d_gene: TRBD2
j_gene: TRBJ2-1
abundance: .
CDR3aa: CASSQVGSSGHMNNEQFF
CDR3nt: TGTGCCAGCAGCCAAGTGGGGTCTAGCGGACATATGAACAATGAGCAGTTCTTC

v_gene: TRBV4-3
d_gene: TRBD1
j_gene: TRBJ2-3
abundance: .
CDR3aa: CASSQQTGPTDTQYF
CDR3nt: TGCGCCAGCAGCCAACAGACAGGGCCCACAGATACGCAGTATTTT

v_gene: TRBV6-5
d_gene: .
j_gene: TRBJ1-5
abundance: once
CDR3aa: CASSTGGQPQHF
CDR3nt: TGTGCCAGCAGTACCGGGGGTCAGCCCCAGCATTTT

v_gene: TRBV12-3/TRBV12-4
d_gene: .
j_gene: TRBJ1-2
abundance: .
CDR3aa: CASSLGQSNRYTF
CDR3nt: TGTGCCAGCAGCCTAGGACAGTCGAATCGCTACACCTTC